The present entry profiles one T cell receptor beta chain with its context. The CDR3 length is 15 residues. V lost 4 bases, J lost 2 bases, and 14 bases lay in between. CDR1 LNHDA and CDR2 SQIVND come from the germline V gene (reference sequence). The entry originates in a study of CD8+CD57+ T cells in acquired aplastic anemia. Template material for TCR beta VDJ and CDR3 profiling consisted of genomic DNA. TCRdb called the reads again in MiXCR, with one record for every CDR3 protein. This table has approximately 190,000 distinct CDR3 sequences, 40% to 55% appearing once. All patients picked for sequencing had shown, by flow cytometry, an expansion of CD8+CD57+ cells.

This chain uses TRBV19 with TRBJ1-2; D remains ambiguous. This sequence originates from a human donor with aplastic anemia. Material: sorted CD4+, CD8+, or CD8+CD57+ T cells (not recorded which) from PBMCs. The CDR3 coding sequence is TGTGCCAGTAGTACGGCAGCCCGCGGAAACTATGGCTACACCTTC. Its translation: CASSTAARGNYGYTF.